This entry lists 18 T cell receptor beta chains sequenced from one sample in a study of blood T cells in healthy people across ages. Alongside a J-beta primer mix, a sample-barcoded 5' primer served in a second PCR lasting about 7 to 12 cycles. Using its own MiXCR run on the 5' RACE reads, TCRdb lists one record per CDR3 protein. The sample has 800,000 to 1,300,000 distinct CDR3 sequences, 20% to 25% seen once. These sequences were also reported in another study, on T cells of mothers and their children.

Sequencing was done on a sample of blood. The receptors were gathered from a girl aged 2 to 9 in good health.

The chain employs TRBV4-2 and TRBJ2-7, with 7 bases lining up with TRBD1. The DNA end is more similar to TRBJ2-5, so the J call may be wrong. The length of the CDR3 is 13 residues. Germline V lookup: CDR1 LGHNA, CDR2 YNFKEQ. Here the CDR3 reads CASRGTEEGTQYF. In nucleotides, the CDR3 is TGTGCCAGCAGAGGGACAGAAGAAGGGACCCAGTACTTC.

This clonotype was found a few times. This sequence joins TRBV13 and TRBJ1-4, with D uncertain. This CDR3 comprises 16 residues. The germline CDR1 and CDR2 sequences are PRHDT and FYEKMQ (reference sequence). Trimming left V 0 bases short and J 0 bases short, with 8 bases between. In DNA form, the CDR3 reads TGTGCCAGCAGCTTAGGACGGGAAGCAACTAATGAAAAACTGTTTTTT. Translating gives CASSLGREATNEKLFF.

V usage is TRBV10-3 and J usage is TRBJ2-5; D gene ambiguous. The V and J ends lost 5 bases and 1 base respectively, with 11 bases between them. The CDR3 loop spans 14 amino acids. The germline CDR1 and CDR2 sequences are ENHRY and SYGVKD. Here the CDR3 reads CAISPTPSQETQYF. The CDR3 DNA sequence: TGTGCCATCAGTCCTACGCCTTCCCAAGAGACCCAGTACTTC.

The chain combines TRBV4-2 with TRBJ2-7, with D perhaps matching TRBD1 (6 bases). Per the germline V gene, CDR1 is LGHNA and CDR2 is YNFKEQ. V shed 3 bases and J shed 7 bases, with 10 bases lying between them. CDR3 length: 12 amino acids. The chain's CDR3 is CASSHPTGEQYF. The CDR3 region has the DNA TGTGCCAGCAGCCACCCAACAGGGGAGCAGTACTTC.

The gene calls are TRBV28 and TRBJ2-7; D may correspond to TRBD1 or TRBD2 (5 bases each). The V gene lost 4 bases and the J gene lost 1 base, with 17 bases spanning the gap. Germline lookup yields CDR1 MDHEN and CDR2 SYDVKM. This CDR3 has 16 amino acids. As DNA, the CDR3 is TGTGCCAGCAGTTCCCCCCGGGGCAGGGCTTCCTACGAGCAGTACTTC. Protein: CASSSPRGRASYEQYF.

This clonotype has a handful of counts. The gene calls are TRBV7-6 and TRBJ2-1; perhaps TRBD1 as D (6 bases). The length of the CDR3 is 16 residues. Trimming removed 4 bases from V and 5 bases from J, with 18 bases in between. The germline gives CDR1 SGHVS, CDR2 FNYEAQ. The CDR3 DNA reads TGTGCCAGCAGCTCCACGCAGGGGCGGTACGACAATGAGCAGTTCTTC. Translated: CASSSTQGRYDNEQFF.

This clonotype was seen a few times. The J gene is TRBJ1-5, the V gene TRBV5-6, with D possibly being TRBD1 (5 bases). V was cut by 2 bases and J by 0 bases, with 18 bases left in between. The CDR3 is 18 amino acids. Per germline, CDR1 SGHDT and CDR2 YYEEEE. This chain's CDR3 is CASSFSWGTGDSNQPQHF. CDR3 sequence (DNA): TGTGCCAGCAGCTTCTCTTGGGGGACGGGAGATAGCAATCAGCCCCAGCATTTT.

This chain links TRBV11-2 with TRBJ2-5, with a weak D call TRBD2 (5 bases). Between the trimmed V and J ends, which lost 2 bases and 4 bases, there was a span of 14 bases. The CDR3 has 15 residues. CDR1 and CDR2 (germline): SGHAT, FQNNGV. CDR3 DNA sequence: TGTGCCAGCAGCTTATTGTTGCGAGGAGGAGAGACCCAGTACTTC. Translation gives CASSLLLRGGETQYF.

The CDR3: CASSLATVNQPQHF. The DNA for the CDR3 is TGTGCCAGCAGTTTAGCGACGGTTAATCAGCCCCAGCATTTT. The chain employs TRBV12-3 or TRBV12-4 and TRBJ1-5; D gene ambiguous. Trimming took 0 bases from V and 4 from J, leaving 7 bases between them. The CDR3 sequence is 14 residues long.

In this sample, this clonotype turned up a few times. The chain couples TRBV12-3 or TRBV12-4 to TRBJ1-4; tentatively, D is TRBD1 (5 bases). This CDR3 has 15 residues. V was pared by 2 bases and J by 8 bases, with 15 bases between. The CDR3 DNA sequence: TGTGCCAGCAGTTTAAGAGGGGCAGTTGGAGAAAAACTGTTTTTT. It encodes CASSLRGAVGEKLFF.

This clonotype was observed a few times. A clone one base away is much larger, so this may be a read error. This CDR3 is missing its conserved last phenylalanine or tryptophan, likely due to a read error. The rearrangement links TRBV5-1 to TRBJ2-7; 12 positions agree with TRBD2. CDR3 size: 15 residues. CDR1 SGHRS and CDR2 YFSETQ come from the germline V gene. The J segment lost 7 bases and the V segment lost 0 bases, leaving 5 bases of the junction unmatched. The chain's CDR3 is CASSLGLAGVEEQYC. The CDR3 DNA is TGCGCCAGCAGCTTGGGACTAGCGGGAGTGGAAGAGCAGTACTGC.

About this clonotype itself: An end of the junction differs from the germline gene, which may be a read error. The chain couples TRBV5-6 to TRBJ2-5; D unclear. Germline V CDR1 and CDR2: SGHDT, YYEEEE. The CDR3 is 14 amino acids. Here the CDR3 DNA reads TGTGCCAGCAGCTTGGGACGGCTCCAAGAGATCCAGTACTTC. Translating gives CASSLGRLQEIQYF.

This clonotype was detected only a few times. This chain links TRBV29-1 with TRBJ2-3; D ambiguous. Trimming left V 1 base short and J 8 bases short, with 13 bases between. The germline gives CDR1 SQVTM, CDR2 ANQGSEA. The length of the CDR3 is 13 residues. CDR3 nucleotide sequence: TGCAGCGTTGAAGCACCCCTTTTGGCTACGCAGTATTTT. Its protein product is CSVEAPLLATQYF.

In this sample, this clonotype turned up a few times. This chain links TRBV3-1 with TRBJ2-3, with D unresolved. V was pared by 5 bases and J by 0 bases, with 27 bases between. This CDR3 has 20 residues. Germline V gene sequence: CDR1 LGHDT, CDR2 YNNKEL (reference sequence). Here the CDR3 reads CASSAGIHADYFTSTDTQYF. In DNA form, the CDR3 reads TGTGCCAGCAGCGCTGGGATCCACGCGGATTATTTTACTAGCACAGATACGCAGTATTTT.

J is TRBJ2-3 and V is TRBV7-9; unclear D gene. Germline assignment: CDR1 SEHNR and CDR2 FQNEAQ (reference sequence). Between the trimmed V and J ends, which lost 4 bases and 2 bases, there was a span of 7 bases. The CDR3 loop spans 13 amino acids. This CDR3 reads CASSSPFTDTQYF. As DNA, the CDR3 is TGTGCCAGCAGCTCACCATTCACAGATACGCAGTATTTT. Combining the CDR3 with reference TRBV7-9 and TRBJ2-3 gives the whole variable domain DTGVSQNPRHKITKRGQNVTFRCDPISEHNRLYWYRQTLGQGPEFLTYFQNEAQLEKSRLLSDRFSAERPKGSFSTLEIQRTEQGDSAMYLCASSSPFTDTQYFGPGTRLTVL.

The CDR3 here is CASRPNSTQETQYF. The CDR3 DNA reads as TGTGCCAGCCGACCGAACAGCACCCAAGAGACCCAGTACTTC. The chain carries TRBV3-1 and TRBJ2-1, with unresolved D. The assigned J gene may be wrong: the sequence end matches TRBJ2-5 better. The CDR3 covers 14 residues. Germline CDR1 and CDR2: LGHDT and YNNKEL (reference sequence).

The J gene is TRBJ1-4, the V gene TRBV7-2; D gene unclear. V lost 4 bases, J lost 8 bases, and 11 bases lay in between. Germline V gene data show CDR1 as SGHTA and CDR2 as FQGNSA. The CDR3 has 13 amino acids. The CDR3 protein is CASSSLYGEKLFF. CDR3 nucleotides: TGTGCCAGCAGCTCCCTGTATGGGGAAAAACTGTTTTTT.

DNA for the CDR3: TGCAGCGTAAAGGCGGATCGGGACATACTATACGAGCAGTACTTC. Its protein product is CSVKADRDILYEQYF. The rearrangement links TRBV29-1 to TRBJ2-5; tentatively, D is TRBD1 (6 bases). The J call is doubtful: the DNA matches TRBJ2-7 better. From germline, CDR1 is SQVTM and CDR2 ANQGSEA. This CDR3 spans 15 amino acids.